A single sample gave rise to the 3 T cell receptor beta chains below, sequenced in a study of long-term antiretroviral therapy in people with HIV. They ran version v3.0 of the immunoSEQ assay at survey level. Clones were sequenced by immunoSEQ multiplex PCR, and TCRdb holds only the in-frame ones, with some missing. Among just over 20,000 clones listed, about 80% were seen once. The sequencing here drew on unsorted PBMCs, taken 0.5 years after starting antiretroviral therapy. The source is a man aged 18 to 35 with HIV.

The rearrangement links TRBV14 to TRBJ2-7, with D possibly TRBD2 on 6 matching bases. Germline CDR1 SGHDN, CDR2 FVKESK. V dropped 4 bases and J dropped 6 bases, with 13 bases sitting between them. This CDR3 comprises 13 residues. The CDR3 coding sequence is TGTGCCAGCAGCCCGGGAGTATCGGGCGAGCAGTACTTC. It is translated as CASSPGVSGEQYF.

CDR3 residues: CASSSDWVTQYF. CDR3 sequence (DNA): TGTGCCAGCTCTTCGGACTGGGTGACCCAGTACTTC. This chain joins TRBV14 and TRBJ2-5; possible D gene TRBD2, 5 bases. This CDR3 spans 12 amino acids. CDR1 SGHDN and CDR2 FVKESK come from the germline V gene. V was cut by 8 bases and J by 7 bases, with 14 bases left in between.

The V and J genes are TRBV7-8 and TRBJ1-6, with D unresolved. V lost 8 bases and J 9 bases, leaving 11 bases between the germline ends. CDR1 and CDR2 from the germline V gene are SGHVS and FQNEAQ. This CDR3 contains 12 residues. For the CDR3, the DNA is TGTGCCAGCGAGCCGGAAGGTTCACCCCTCCACTTT. Translation gives CASEPEGSPLHF.